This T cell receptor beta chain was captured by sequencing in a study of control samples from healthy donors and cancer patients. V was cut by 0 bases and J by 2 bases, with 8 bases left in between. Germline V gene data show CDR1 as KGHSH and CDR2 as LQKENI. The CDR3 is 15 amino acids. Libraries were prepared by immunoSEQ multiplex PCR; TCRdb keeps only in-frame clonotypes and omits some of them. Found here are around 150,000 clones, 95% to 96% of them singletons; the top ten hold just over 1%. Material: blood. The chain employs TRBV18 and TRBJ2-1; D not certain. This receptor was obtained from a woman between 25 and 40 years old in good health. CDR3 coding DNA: TGTGCCAGCTCACCACCCGGGCTCACCTACAATGAGCAGTTCTTC. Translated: CASSPPGLTYNEQFF.